These 22 T cell receptor beta chains were sequenced from one sample in a study of control samples from healthy donors and cancer patients. Sequencing was performed with immunoSEQ multiplex PCR; in TCRdb, only in-frame clones are kept and a portion is missing. The sample lists around 150,000 clones, roughly 95% seen once, with approximately 1% in the top ten. The sequenced sample consisted of blood. Receptors were obtained from a woman in her 30s in good health.

The chain combines TRBV11-2 with TRBJ1-2, with a possible D match to TRBD1 (5 bases). The CDR3 runs 16 residues. Germline CDR1 is SGHAT and CDR2 is FQNNGV. With 5 bases removed from V and 2 bases from J, the gap between germline ends came to 18 bases. The CDR3 bases are TGTGCCAGCAGCCCGACTAAGGGACCTTTAAACTATGGCTACACCTTC. Its protein is CASSPTKGPLNYGYTF.

This chain connects TRBV2 to TRBJ2-2, with TRBD2 as a possible D gene (6 bases). V was cut by 11 bases and J by 4 bases, with 20 bases left in between. CDR3 size: 15 residues. The germline gives CDR1 SNHLY, CDR2 FYNNEI. CDR3 loop: CAWGGDGPVTGELFF. CDR3 sequence (DNA): TGTGCCTGGGGAGGCGACGGGCCGGTCACCGGGGAGCTGTTTTTT.

On this clone: A read error may account for a junction end that differs from germline. The chain carries TRBV23-1 and TRBJ1-4, with a weak D call TRBD1 (5 bases). TRBV23-1 is given ORF status, its function remaining uncertain. The CDR3 totals 9 residues. The CDR3 loop is CASNTDKIF. The CDR3 DNA reads TGCGCCAGCAACACGGACAAGATTTTT.

This clone was seen once. The genes are TRBV3-1 (or the pseudogene TRBV3-2) and TRBJ2-5; tentatively, D is TRBD2 (5 bases). Germline V CDR1 and CDR2: LGHDT, YNNKEL (reference sequence). Trimming removed 7 bases at V and 1 base at J, with 16 bases between. CDR3 size: 15 residues. The CDR3 here is CASTLWGGSQETQYF. CDR3 coding DNA: TGTGCCAGCACCTTATGGGGTGGGAGCCAAGAGACCCAGTACTTC.

The rearrangement joins TRBV6-6 to TRBJ2-7, with D perhaps TRBD2 (5 bases). The V gene lost 5 bases and the J gene lost 3 bases, with 14 bases spanning the gap. Germline lookup yields CDR1 MNHNY and CDR2 SVGAGI (reference sequence). This CDR3 has 14 residues. The CDR3 DNA reads as TGTGCCAGCAGTCTCCAAGCGGCCTACTACGAGCAGTACTTC. It specifies CASSLQAAYYEQYF.

This clone showed up just once. This chain uses TRBV28 with TRBJ1-5; a weak D match, TRBD1 (6 bases). This CDR3 has 16 amino acids. The V end lost 4 bases, the J end lost 2 bases, and 15 bases lay between the germline ends. Germline CDR1 is MDHEN and CDR2 is SYDVKM. In DNA form, the CDR3 reads TGTGCCAGCAGTTCACGACAGGTTGTGGGCAATCAGCCCCAGCATTTT. Residues: CASSSRQVVGNQPQHF.

The chain employs TRBV7-8 and TRBJ1-5; D not certain. This CDR3 contains 14 residues. V gave up 5 bases and J gave up 6 bases, with 14 bases separating them. Germline V CDR1 and CDR2: SGHVS, FQNEAQ. Written as DNA, the CDR3 is TGTGCCAGCAGCCCCTGGCCGCGTGTTCAGCCCCAGCATTTT. Its translation is CASSPWPRVQPQHF.

CDR3 DNA: TGCGCCAGCAGCCCACAGAGCGGTTTCACTGAAGCTTTCTTT. Translated: CASSPQSGFTEAFF. The genes are TRBV5-1 and TRBJ1-1, with no clear D. The CDR3 spans 14 residues. Germline V gives CDR1 SGHRS, CDR2 YFSETQ. V gave up 4 bases and J gave up 4 bases, with 14 bases separating them.

V and J are TRBV9 and TRBJ1-2; weak D call: TRBD1 (5 bases). The CDR3 totals 13 residues. The germline V gene has CDR1 SGDLS and CDR2 YYNGEE. V lost 0 bases to trimming and J lost 8 bases, with 11 bases between them. As DNA, the CDR3 is TGTGCCAGCAGCGTAGTAGGGGTAGGAGGCTACACCTTC. Protein product: CASSVVGVGGYTF.

The chain joins TRBV28 to TRBJ2-4; 7 positions match TRBD2. CDR3 size: 14 residues. Germline V gene sequence: CDR1 MDHEN, CDR2 SYDVKM. Unmatched junction bases numbered 9, after V lost 6 bases and J lost 7 bases. The CDR3 here is CASRTITGGNIQYF. DNA for the CDR3: TGTGCCAGCAGGACCATAACCGGGGGGAACATTCAGTACTTC.

This sequence joins TRBV4-2 and TRBJ1-5; D gene ambiguous. Germline loops: CDR1 LGHNA, CDR2 YNFKEQ. Trimming shortened V by 1 base and J by 0 bases, and 13 bases separated the two germline ends. The CDR3 totals 17 residues. The CDR3 DNA reads TGTGCCAGCAGCCAAGTTGGGCAGTCTTATAGCAATCAGCCCCAGCATTTT. Its protein is CASSQVGQSYSNQPQHF.

This clone was recorded once. The V gene is TRBV2, the J gene TRBJ1-6, with a possible D match to TRBD1 (5 bases). This CDR3 is built from 14 residues. Germline CDR1 and CDR2: SNHLY and FYNNEI. Trimming left V 4 bases short and J 6 bases short, with 10 bases between. The CDR3 sequence is CASSVSRVNSPLHF. The CDR3 nucleotides are TGTGCCAGCAGTGTTAGCAGGGTTAATTCACCCCTCCACTTT.

The V and J genes are TRBV7-2 and TRBJ1-4, with D tentatively TRBD1 (5 bases). Looked up from germline, CDR1 is SGHTA and CDR2 is FQGNSA. V lost 0 bases and J lost 8, with 7 bases in between. The CDR3 consists of 13 residues. The CDR3 loop reads CASSLARGEKLFF. The CDR3 nucleotides are TGTGCCAGCAGCTTAGCTCGGGGCGAAAAACTGTTTTTT.

The chain carries TRBV2 and TRBJ2-7; D possibly corresponds to TRBD2 (6 bases). Trimming removed 7 bases at V and 5 bases at J, with 9 bases between. Germline CDR1 reads SNHLY; CDR2 reads FYNNEI. This CDR3 has 11 amino acids. This chain's CDR3 is CASTWGDEQYF. CDR3 DNA: TGTGCCAGCACTTGGGGGGACGAGCAGTACTTC.

This clone showed up just once. The chain links TRBV10-3 to TRBJ1-3, with D possibly being TRBD1 (6 bases). From germline, CDR1 is ENHRY and CDR2 SYGVKD. V was shortened by 8 bases and J by 0 bases, with 20 bases between the two germline ends. The CDR3 is 17 residues long. CDR3: CAISQRGGSSSGNTIYF. CDR3 bases: TGTGCCATCTCTCAGCGAGGGGGTTCCAGCTCTGGAAACACCATATATTTT.

This clone was observed a single time. This chain uses TRBV4-1 with TRBJ2-1; D might be TRBD1 (6 bases). Trimming removed 4 bases from V and 0 bases from J, with 13 bases in between. Germline V gene lookup returns CDR1 MGHRA and CDR2 YSYEKL. The CDR3 runs 16 residues. The CDR3 region is CASSRGLLSSYNEQFF. CDR3 nucleotide sequence: TGCGCCAGCAGCCGGGGGCTGCTGAGCTCCTACAATGAGCAGTTCTTC.

V gene TRBV6-5 combines with J gene TRBJ1-1, with D perhaps TRBD1 (5 bases). Germline-derived CDR1 and CDR2 are MNHEY and SVGAGI. CDR3 size: 14 residues. The V gene lost 6 bases and the J gene lost 4 bases, with 15 bases spanning the gap. Here the CDR3 reads CASSLGDMGTEAFF. The CDR3 DNA follows: TGTGCCAGCAGCCTGGGGGATATGGGCACTGAAGCTTTCTTT.

The CDR3 sequence is CASSVGPTSEDGYTF. The DNA for the CDR3 is TGTGCCAGCAGCGTAGGTCCAACCTCTGAGGATGGCTACACCTTC. This rearrangement joins TRBV9 to TRBJ1-2; D remains ambiguous. Germline V CDR1 and CDR2: SGDLS, YYNGEE. V lost 0 bases to trimming and J lost 6 bases, with 15 bases between them. The CDR3 length is 15 residues.

This rearrangement joins TRBV5-6 to TRBJ2-7; D gene ambiguous. In germline, CDR1 is SGHDT, CDR2 YYEEEE. V was pared by 0 bases and J by 4 bases, with 2 bases between. The CDR3 is 11 residues long. DNA for the CDR3: TGTGCCAGCAGCTTGGCTTACGAGCAGTACTTC. Protein sequence: CASSLAYEQYF.

The V and J genes are TRBV9 and TRBJ1-5; 10 positions match TRBD1. Trimming cost V 4 bases and J 5 bases; bases outside gene matches: 3. Looked up from germline, CDR1 is SGDLS and CDR2 is YYNGEE. This CDR3 contains 14 residues. CDR3 in amino acids: CASSTGTGDQPQHF. The CDR3 DNA reads TGTGCCAGCAGCACAGGGACAGGGGATCAGCCCCAGCATTTT.

The chain uses TRBV24-1 and TRBJ1-1; no firm D call. The CDR3 length is 14 residues. Trimming stripped 3 bases from V and 3 bases from J, with 10 bases between. Germline-derived CDR1 and CDR2 are KGHDR and SFDVKD. CDR3 residues: CATSDGSSYTEAFF. The CDR3 DNA follows: TGTGCCACCAGTGATGGAAGTTCGTACACTGAAGCTTTCTTT.

This chain links TRBV5-1 with TRBJ2-1, with D perhaps given as TRBD1 or TRBD2 (5 bases each). Between the trimmed V and J ends, which lost 4 bases and 0 bases, there was a span of 11 bases. Germline values: CDR1 SGHRS, CDR2 YFSETQ. The CDR3 length is 15 residues. The CDR3 loop is CASSTDTSSYNEQFF. The CDR3 nucleotides are TGCGCCAGCAGCACGGACACTAGCTCCTACAATGAGCAGTTCTTC.